Below, one T cell receptor beta chain is given with its context. The sample comes from a study of shared clonotypes between healthy human individuals. Turning to the study itself: Every donor yielded three CD4 naive, three CD4 memory, two CD8 naive and one CD8 memory plate.

Germline loops: CDR1 SGHAT, CDR2 FQNNGV. CDR3 size: 19 residues. Between the trimmed V and J ends, which lost 2 bases and 0 bases, there was a span of 19 bases. Here immunoSEQ multiplex PCR was the method, and the copy in TCRdb shows in-frame clones only, minus some. The data show around 510,000 clones, around 96% seen once. This clonotype was sampled from a young woman in good health. The sample comprised naive CD4+ T cells sorted from blood. As for subset: CD45RA+ positively selected. This rearrangement joins TRBV11-2 to TRBJ2-2; D might be TRBD2 (6 bases). The CDR3 region has the DNA TGTGCCAGCAGCTTAAGGTTGATCCGGGGGTGGGCGAACACCGGGGAGCTGTTTTTT. Encoded protein: CASSLRLIRGWANTGELFF.